A single sample is the source of the 4 T cell receptor beta chains below, sequenced in a study of cytomegalovirus exposure and HLA in healthy donors. The protocol was immunoSEQ multiplex PCR, while the TCRdb copy is restricted to in-frame clones and leaves out a portion. The sample lists approximately 140,000 clones; 88% were seen once. The sample was PBMCs. The origin of the receptors is a woman under 30 in good health and CMV-seropositive.

The chain joins TRBV5-1 to TRBJ2-1; 11 nucleotides agree with TRBD1. This CDR3 contains 17 residues. The germline gives CDR1 SGHRS, CDR2 YFSETQ. Losses at the gene ends were 2 bases for V and 8 bases for J; bases not matched to a gene: 12. The CDR3 reads CASSFGQGAPGYDEQFF. The CDR3 coding sequence is TGCGCCAGCAGCTTCGGACAGGGGGCACCCGGGTACGATGAGCAGTTCTTC.

This clone appeared a single time. The chain combines TRBV19 with TRBJ1-2; D gene unclear. The CDR3 sequence is 15 residues long. The germline V and J ends were trimmed by 5 bases and 9 bases, with 22 bases remaining between them. Looked up from germline, CDR1 is LNHDA and CDR2 is SQIVND (reference sequence). CDR3: CASSLGAGVPGSYTF. CDR3 sequence (DNA): TGTGCCAGTAGTTTGGGCGCGGGAGTCCCTGGAAGCTACACCTTC.

This sequence joins TRBV27 and TRBJ1-1; TRBD1 matches at 8 bases. The CDR3 sequence is 16 residues long. The germline gives CDR1 MNHEY, CDR2 SMNVEV (reference sequence). V dropped 5 bases and J dropped 4; count of bases not matched to a gene: 12. CDR3 region: CASSASTGELSTEAFF. DNA of the CDR3: TGTGCCAGCAGTGCCTCGACAGGGGAACTAAGCACTGAAGCTTTCTTT.

The chain links TRBV4-3 to TRBJ1-5; no firm D call. The CDR3 extends over 15 amino acids. Germline V gene lookup returns CDR1 LGHNA and CDR2 YSLEER. With 0 bases removed from V and 1 base from J, the gap between germline ends came to 7 bases. CDR3 sequence (DNA): TGCGCCAGCAGCCAAGACATCATGAGCAATCAGCCCCAGCATTTT. Translation gives CASSQDIMSNQPQHF.